Below are 23 T cell receptor beta chains sequenced from a single sample in a study of cytotoxic CD8 clonotypes in ibrutinib-treated CLL. The repertoire was sequenced with immunoSEQ multiplex PCR; TCRdb's copy has only in-frame clones and lacks some. The table has 250,000 to 350,000 clones, approximately 76% seen once. The material was PBMCs, obtained at disease progression, from a patient treated with ibrutinib. All receptors derive from a human donor with chronic lymphocytic leukemia.

This clone occurred a few times. J is TRBJ1-1 and V is TRBV11-2, with TRBD1 matching 7 bases. Looked up from germline, CDR1 is SGHAT and CDR2 is FQNNGV. Unmatched junction bases numbered 8, after V lost 5 bases and J lost 5 bases. CDR3 size: 14 residues. CDR3 coding DNA: TGTGCCAGCAGCCCACAGGGGACGGGAACTGAAGCTTTCTTT. Translating it yields CASSPQGTGTEAFF.

This clone has a handful of counts. The chain couples TRBV5-1 to TRBJ2-1, with D tentatively TRBD2 (5 bases). The CDR3 is 15 residues long. Trimming shortened V by 4 bases and J by 0 bases, and 11 bases separated the two germline ends. CDR1 is SGHRS and CDR2 is YFSETQ in the germline V gene. CDR3 coding DNA: TGCGCCAGCAGCCCGGGAATCATCTCCTACAATGAGCAGTTCTTC. This encodes CASSPGIISYNEQFF.

V is TRBV9 and J is TRBJ2-1; TRBD1 is a possible D gene (6 bases). Trimming took 2 bases from V and 5 from J, leaving 14 bases between them. Germline CDR1 reads SGDLS; CDR2 reads YYNGEE. This CDR3 comprises 15 residues. The CDR3 reads CASSVRDTRNNEQFF. The CDR3 nucleotides read TGTGCCAGCAGCGTCAGGGACACCCGAAACAATGAGCAGTTCTTC.

The rearrangement links TRBV7-8 to TRBJ2-7; D call uncertain. Trimming stripped 1 base from V and 2 bases from J, with 9 bases between. The CDR3 covers 14 residues. Looked up from germline, CDR1 is SGHVS and CDR2 is FQNEAQ. The CDR3 DNA reads TGTGCCAGCAGCTTAGACACAGTCCCCTACGAGCAGTACTTC. Its translation is CASSLDTVPYEQYF. Full variable domain (rest looked up from reference TRBV7-8 and TRBJ2-7): GAGVSQSPRYKVAKRGQDVALRCDPISGHVSLFWYQQALGQGPEFLTYFQNEAQLDKSGLPSDRFFAERPEGSVSTLKIQRTQQEDSAVYLCASSLDTVPYEQYFGPGTRLTVT.

This clone was picked up a small number of times. The V gene is TRBV5-1, the J gene TRBJ2-3; D may match TRBD1 or TRBD2 (5 bases each). The CDR3 has 14 amino acids. CDR1 is SGHRS and CDR2 is YFSETQ in the germline V gene. Trimming removed 7 bases from V and 2 bases from J, with 14 bases in between. The CDR3 nucleotides are TGCGCCAGCGGGGGAGCTCTATCCACAGATACGCAGTATTTT. It is translated as CASGGALSTDTQYF. Using reference TRBV5-1 and TRBJ2-3 for the parts outside the CDR3, the full variable domain is KAGVTQTPRYLIKTRGQQVTLSCSPISGHRSVSWYQQTPGQGLQFLFEYFSETQRNKGNFPGRFSGRQFSNSRSEMNVSTLELGDSALYLCASGGALSTDTQYFGPGTRLTVL.

V and J are TRBV10-3 and TRBJ2-7; D unclear. This CDR3 is built from 13 residues. Trimming removed 4 bases at V and 2 bases at J, with 9 bases between. Germline values: CDR1 ENHRY, CDR2 SYGVKD. The CDR3 sequence is CAISAAATYEQYF. CDR3 DNA: TGTGCCATCAGTGCCGCTGCGACCTACGAGCAGTACTTC.

The chain uses TRBV6-5 and TRBJ1-1; TRBD1 matches 8 bases. The junction had 5 bases not matched to a gene; V was cut back by 7 bases and J by 10 bases. In germline, CDR1 is MNHEY, CDR2 SVGAGI. The CDR3 contains 11 residues. The chain's CDR3 is CASKTGGGAFF. The CDR3 region has the DNA TGTGCCAGCAAAACAGGGGGAGGAGCTTTCTTT.

The chain employs TRBV9 and TRBJ2-6; D gene uncertain. The CDR3 totals 16 residues. V lost 3 bases and J 3 bases, leaving 13 bases between the germline ends. The germline CDR1 and CDR2 sequences are SGDLS and YYNGEE. This CDR3 is CASSARRRGGANVLTF. The CDR3 nucleotides are TGTGCCAGCAGCGCCCGTCGTCGTGGTGGGGCCAACGTCCTGACTTTC.

This rearrangement joins TRBV18 to TRBJ1-6; unclear D gene. The germline V and J ends were trimmed by 0 bases and 10 bases, with 7 bases remaining between them. Germline values: CDR1 KGHSH, CDR2 LQKENI. This CDR3 has 13 residues. The CDR3: CASSPPTPSPLHF. The CDR3 coding sequence is TGTGCCAGCTCACCACCGACTCCCTCACCCCTCCACTTT.

The J gene is TRBJ2-3, the V gene TRBV29-1; 7 nucleotides match TRBD1. V trimming: 6 bases; J trimming: 1 base; junction bases outside the gene matches: 1. This CDR3 comprises 12 residues. The germline CDR1 and CDR2 sequences are SQVTM and ANQGSEA. Written as DNA, the CDR3 is TGCAGCGTAGGACAGGGCACAGATACGCAGTATTTT. Protein product: CSVGQGTDTQYF.

The gene calls are TRBV5-1 and TRBJ1-4; 9 bases agree with TRBD1. V trimming: 4 bases; J trimming: 8 bases; junction bases outside the gene matches: 15. The CDR3 has 17 residues. CDR1 SGHRS and CDR2 YFSETQ come from the germline V gene. CDR3 bases: TGCGCCAGCAGCCCGGCCGGGACAGGGTCTTATACCGAAAAACTGTTTTTT. Protein: CASSPAGTGSYTEKLFF.

This clone is a singleton in its sample. V gene TRBV18 combines with J gene TRBJ1-3, with TRBD1 as a possible D gene (5 bases). Trimming cost V 9 bases and J 1 base, with 16 bases left between them. CDR3 length: 15 amino acids. Germline CDR1 is KGHSH and CDR2 is LQKENI. This CDR3 is CASRPQGGSGNTIYF. For the CDR3, the DNA is TGTGCCAGTCGGCCCCAGGGTGGATCTGGAAACACCATATATTTT.

This chain connects TRBV9 to TRBJ2-5, with TRBD1 identical over 9 bases. The CDR3 extends over 13 amino acids. The germline V gene has CDR1 SGDLS and CDR2 YYNGEE. J lost 5 bases, V lost 7 bases, and 6 bases had no gene match. The CDR3 here is CASAPDRGETQYF. The CDR3 nucleotides read TGTGCCAGCGCCCCCGACAGGGGGGAGACCCAGTACTTC.

The rearrangement uses TRBV4-1 and TRBJ2-7, with 7 bases aligning to TRBD2. Germline lookup yields CDR1 MGHRA and CDR2 YSYEKL. V was clipped by 6 bases and J by 0 bases; unmatched bases: 8. This CDR3 region has 15 residues. CDR3 nucleotides: TGCGCCAGCAGTCCGCCGGGACTAAGCTCCTACGAGCAGTACTTC. Its translation: CASSPPGLSSYEQYF.

The chain is built from TRBV5-1 and TRBJ2-1; possible D gene TRBD1, 6 bases. This CDR3 comprises 16 residues. Deletions cut 4 bases from V and 6 bases from J, with 20 bases between. In germline, CDR1 is SGHRS, CDR2 YFSETQ. The CDR3 region has the DNA TGCGCCAGCAGCCTACCGGACAGCCCGTCCGCCAATGAGCAGTTCTTC. Encoded protein: CASSLPDSPSANEQFF.

V usage is TRBV6-5 and J usage is TRBJ2-7, with TRBD2 matching over 10 bases. This CDR3 has 14 residues. Looked up from germline, CDR1 is MNHEY and CDR2 is SVGAGI. The V segment lost 7 bases and the J segment 2 bases; nucleotides outside the gene matches: 5. CDR3 sequence: CASTRAGGTYEQYF. CDR3 nucleotide sequence: TGTGCCAGCACCCGAGCGGGGGGGACCTACGAGCAGTACTTC.

The genes are TRBV11-2 and TRBJ2-3; unclear D gene. Germline CDR1 SGHAT, CDR2 FQNNGV. This CDR3 is built from 13 residues. V was clipped by 2 bases and J by 3 bases, with 6 bases between them. The CDR3 spells CASSLPATDTQYF. The CDR3 nucleotides read TGTGCCAGCAGCTTACCGGCGACAGATACGCAGTATTTT.

The chain joins TRBV7-8 to TRBJ1-2; 7 bases are a match to TRBD1. The ends lost 10 bases at V and 1 base at J; junction bases unmatched: 6. The CDR3 loop spans 13 amino acids. Germline-derived CDR1 and CDR2 are SGHVS and FQNEAQ. CDR3 coding DNA: TGTGCCATCCAGACAGGGAGTAACTATGGCTACACCTTC. This translates into CAIQTGSNYGYTF.

This clone is a singleton in its sample. The chain carries TRBV5-1 and TRBJ2-7, with D perhaps assigned TRBD1 or TRBD2 (5 bases each). The CDR3 has 14 residues. Deletions cut 6 bases from V and 2 bases from J, with 15 bases between. Germline V gives CDR1 SGHRS, CDR2 YFSETQ. The CDR3, as DNA: TGCGCCAGCATTCTAAACCCGGGGCCCTACGAGCAGTACTTC. Protein: CASILNPGPYEQYF.

The chain has TRBV5-1 and TRBJ2-1; TRBD2 aligns across 9 bases. This CDR3 has 16 residues. CDR1 SGHRS and CDR2 YFSETQ come from the germline V gene. V dropped 5 bases and J dropped 7; count of bases not matched to a gene: 13. The CDR3 loop is CASSMGAGLAGNEQFF. For the CDR3, the DNA is TGCGCCAGCAGTATGGGGGCGGGACTAGCTGGGAATGAGCAGTTCTTC.

CDR3 DNA: TGTGCCAGCAGCTCAGGGAGGTGGAATGAAAAACTGTTTTTT. Encoded protein: CASSSGRWNEKLFF. The gene calls are TRBV6-5 and TRBJ1-4; D possibly corresponds to TRBD1 (5 bases). The V and J ends lost 6 bases and 5 bases respectively, with 13 bases between them. This CDR3 is built from 14 residues. Looked up from germline, CDR1 is MNHEY and CDR2 is SVGAGI.

The chain joins TRBV11-2 to TRBJ1-5; D not certain. V was cut by 2 bases and J by 3 bases, with 5 bases left in between. Germline lookup yields CDR1 SGHAT and CDR2 FQNNGV. The CDR3 has 13 amino acids. CDR3 residues: CASSLNTNQPQHF. CDR3 sequence (DNA): TGTGCCAGCAGCTTAAACACCAATCAGCCCCAGCATTTT.

The genes are TRBV7-2 and TRBJ2-3; D is ambiguous. Trimming cost V 5 bases and J 7 bases, with 16 bases left between them. CDR1 and CDR2 from the germline V gene are SGHTA and FQGNSA. The CDR3 covers 14 residues. This CDR3 reads CASSLLTGSYTQYF. The CDR3 DNA is TGTGCCAGCAGCCTCCTAACCGGCTCATATACGCAGTATTTT.